This TCR beta chain is drawn from a study of cytomegalovirus exposure and HLA in healthy donors. Study-level results: While the bulk of TCR sequences proved rare, some public TCRs turned up in many donors. V- and J-gene trimming of TCR beta was linked (in a later analysis) to a missense DCLRE1C variant.

The PCR was carried out with 60 Vbeta primers and 13 Jbeta primers. TCRdb keeps only in-frame clones here, not all; method: immunoSEQ multiplex PCR. This table holds roughly 40,000 clones. For this clone: Antigen specificity is unknown.

The germline CDR1 and CDR2 sequences are SQVTM and ANQGSEA. The CDR3 covers 15 residues. Trimming shortened V by 4 bases and J by 1 base, and 15 bases separated the two germline ends. Specimen: PBMCs. The V and J genes are TRBV29-1 and TRBJ2-3, with a weak D call TRBD2 (6 bases). The clonotype comes from a man aged 25 to 40 in good health and CMV-seronegative. The chain's CDR3 is CSVVGGSVGTDTQYF. DNA for the CDR3: TGCAGCGTTGTGGGGGGTAGCGTAGGCACAGATACGCAGTATTTT.